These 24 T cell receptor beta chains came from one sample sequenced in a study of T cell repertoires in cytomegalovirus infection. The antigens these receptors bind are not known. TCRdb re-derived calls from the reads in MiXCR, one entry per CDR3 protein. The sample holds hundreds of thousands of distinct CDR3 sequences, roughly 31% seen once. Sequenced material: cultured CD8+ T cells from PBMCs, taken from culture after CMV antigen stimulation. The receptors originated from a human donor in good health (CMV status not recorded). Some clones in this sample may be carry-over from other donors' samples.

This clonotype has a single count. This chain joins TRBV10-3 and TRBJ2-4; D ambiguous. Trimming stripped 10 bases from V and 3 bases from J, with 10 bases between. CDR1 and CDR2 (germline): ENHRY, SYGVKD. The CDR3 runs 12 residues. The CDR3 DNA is TGTGCCACCGGGTTGGACAAAAACATTCAGTACTTC. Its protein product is CATGLDKNIQYF.

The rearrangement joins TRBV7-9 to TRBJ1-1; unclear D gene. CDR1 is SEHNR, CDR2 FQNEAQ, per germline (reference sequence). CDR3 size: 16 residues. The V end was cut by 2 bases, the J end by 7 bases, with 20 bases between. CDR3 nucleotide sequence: TGTGCCAGCAGCTTAACCCCCCCCCACTACAGAGATGAAGCTTTCTTT. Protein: CASSLTPPHYRDEAFF.

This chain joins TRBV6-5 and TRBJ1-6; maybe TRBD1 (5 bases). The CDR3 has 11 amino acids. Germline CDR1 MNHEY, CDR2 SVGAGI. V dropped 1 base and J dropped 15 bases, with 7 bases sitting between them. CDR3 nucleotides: TGTGCCAGCAGTTACTTAGGGGTCCTCCACTTT. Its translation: CASSYLGVLHF.

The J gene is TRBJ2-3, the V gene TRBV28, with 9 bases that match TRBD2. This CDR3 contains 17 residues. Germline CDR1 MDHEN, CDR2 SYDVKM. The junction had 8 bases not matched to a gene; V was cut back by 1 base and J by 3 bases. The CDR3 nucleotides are TGTGCCAGCAGTTTATACGTGCGGGGGGGCCTGACAGATACGCAGTATTTT. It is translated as CASSLYVRGGLTDTQYF.

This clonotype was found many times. The CDR3 reads CASSRTSGVYNEQFF. The CDR3 nucleotides are TGTGCCAGCAGCCGGACTAGCGGGGTTTACAATGAGCAGTTCTTC. The rearrangement uses TRBV7-8 and TRBJ2-1; 12 nucleotides align to TRBD2. The CDR3 is 15 amino acids. Germline CDR1 is SGHVS and CDR2 is FQNEAQ. V shed 5 bases and J 4 bases; nucleotides not matched to a gene: 3.

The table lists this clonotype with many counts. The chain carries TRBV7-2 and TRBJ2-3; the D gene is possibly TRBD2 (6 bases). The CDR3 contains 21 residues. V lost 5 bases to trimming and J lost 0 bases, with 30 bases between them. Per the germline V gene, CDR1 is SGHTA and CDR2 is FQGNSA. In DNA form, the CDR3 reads TGTGCCAGCAGCGAGGAATATATTGCCTTTTTGGGGGGAACTAGCACAGATACGCAGTATTTT. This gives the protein CASSEEYIAFLGGTSTDTQYF.

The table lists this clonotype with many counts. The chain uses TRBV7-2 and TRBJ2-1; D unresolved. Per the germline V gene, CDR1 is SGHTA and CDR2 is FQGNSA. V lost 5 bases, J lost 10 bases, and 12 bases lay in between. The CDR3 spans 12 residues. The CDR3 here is CASSAWAREQFF. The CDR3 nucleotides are TGTGCCAGCAGCGCTTGGGCTCGCGAGCAGTTCTTC. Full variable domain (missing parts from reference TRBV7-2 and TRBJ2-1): GAGVSQSPSNKVTEKGKDVELRCDPISGHTALYWYRQSLGQGLEFLIYFQGNSAPDKSGLPSDRFSAERTGGSVSTLTIQRTQQEDSAVYLCASSAWAREQFFGPGTRLTVL.

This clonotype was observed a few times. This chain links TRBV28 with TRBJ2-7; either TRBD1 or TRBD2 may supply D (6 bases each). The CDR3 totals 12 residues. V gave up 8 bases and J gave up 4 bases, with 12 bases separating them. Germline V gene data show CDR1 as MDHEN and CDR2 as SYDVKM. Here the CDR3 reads CASSRGEYEQYV. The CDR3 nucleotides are TGTGCCAGCTCTAGGGGGGAGTACGAGCAGTACGTC.

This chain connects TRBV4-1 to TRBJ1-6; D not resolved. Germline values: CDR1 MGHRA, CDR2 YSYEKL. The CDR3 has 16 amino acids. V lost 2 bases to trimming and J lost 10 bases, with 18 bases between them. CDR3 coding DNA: TGCGCCAGCAGCCAAAAGTTTCAGGTATCTGGCTCACCCCTCCACTTT. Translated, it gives CASSQKFQVSGSPLHF.

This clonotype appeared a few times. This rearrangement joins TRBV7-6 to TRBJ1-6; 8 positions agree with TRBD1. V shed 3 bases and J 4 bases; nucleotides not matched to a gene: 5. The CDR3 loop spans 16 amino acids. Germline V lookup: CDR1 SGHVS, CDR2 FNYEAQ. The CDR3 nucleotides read TGTGCCAGCAGCTTGGGACAGGTGATTTATAATTCACCCCTCCACTTT. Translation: CASSLGQVIYNSPLHF. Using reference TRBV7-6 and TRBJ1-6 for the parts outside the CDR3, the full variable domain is GAGVSQSPRYKVTKRGQDVALRCDPISGHVSLYWYRQALGQGPEFLTYFNYEAQQDKSGLPNDRFSAERPEGSISTLTIQRTEQRDSAMYRCASSLGQVIYNSPLHFGNGTRLTVT.

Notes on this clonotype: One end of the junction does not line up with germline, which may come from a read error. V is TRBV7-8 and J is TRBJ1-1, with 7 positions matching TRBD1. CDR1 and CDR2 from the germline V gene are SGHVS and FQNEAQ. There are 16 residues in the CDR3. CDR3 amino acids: CTSSYHPGQMNTEAFF. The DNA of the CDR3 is TGTACCAGCAGCTATCATCCGGGACAGATGAACACTGAAGCTTTCTTT. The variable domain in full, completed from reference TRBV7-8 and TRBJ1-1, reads GAGVSQSPRYKVAKRGQDVALRCDPISGHVSLFWYQQALGQGPEFLTYFQNEAQLDKSGLPSDRFFAERPEGSVSTLKIQRTQQEDSAVYLCTSSYHPGQMNTEAFFGQGTRLTVV.

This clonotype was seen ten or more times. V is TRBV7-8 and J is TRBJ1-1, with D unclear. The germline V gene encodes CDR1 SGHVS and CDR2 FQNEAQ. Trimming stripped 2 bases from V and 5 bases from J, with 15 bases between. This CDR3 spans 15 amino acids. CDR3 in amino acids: CASSLLTTTWTEAFF. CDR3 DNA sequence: TGTGCCAGCAGCTTACTAACAACAACGTGGACTGAAGCTTTCTTT.

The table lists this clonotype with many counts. Here the CDR3 reads CASSAGRLYEQYV. CDR3 DNA sequence: TGTGCCAGCAGCGCCGGACGGCTCTACGAGCAGTACGTC. V and J are TRBV7-2 and TRBJ2-7; D remains unclear. Trimming removed 5 bases from V and 3 bases from J, with 11 bases in between. Germline V gives CDR1 SGHTA, CDR2 FQGNSA. The CDR3 length is 13 residues.

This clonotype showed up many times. CDR3 coding DNA: TGTGCCAGCAGCAAACACAGGGGAGGGAACACTGAAGCTTTCTTT. Translation gives CASSKHRGGNTEAFF. The genes are TRBV7-2 and TRBJ1-1; 7 bases are a match to TRBD1. Germline CDR1 SGHTA, CDR2 FQGNSA. With 5 bases clipped from V and 1 base from J, the junction kept 7 bases outside the gene matches. The CDR3 runs 15 residues.

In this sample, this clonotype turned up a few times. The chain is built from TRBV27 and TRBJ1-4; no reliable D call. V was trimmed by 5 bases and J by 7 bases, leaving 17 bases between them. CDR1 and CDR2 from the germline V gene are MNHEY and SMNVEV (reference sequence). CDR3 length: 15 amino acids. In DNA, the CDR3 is TGTGCCAGCAGTCCGATCGCATTACCTGGTGAAAAACTGTTTTTT. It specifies CASSPIALPGEKLFF. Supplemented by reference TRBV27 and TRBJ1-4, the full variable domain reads EAQVTQNPRYLITVTGKKLTVTCSQNMNHEYMSWYRQDPGLGLRQIYYSMNVEVTDKGDVPEGYKVSRKEKRNFPLILESPSPNQTSLYFCASSPIALPGEKLFFGSGTQLSVL.

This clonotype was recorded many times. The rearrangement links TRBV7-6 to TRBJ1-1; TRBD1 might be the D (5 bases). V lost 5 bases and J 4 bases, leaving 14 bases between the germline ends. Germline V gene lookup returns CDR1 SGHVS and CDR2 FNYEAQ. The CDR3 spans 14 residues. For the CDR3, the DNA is TGTGCCAGCAGCCCCAGGGTAGGGGCCACTGAAGCTTTCTTT. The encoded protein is CASSPRVGATEAFF.

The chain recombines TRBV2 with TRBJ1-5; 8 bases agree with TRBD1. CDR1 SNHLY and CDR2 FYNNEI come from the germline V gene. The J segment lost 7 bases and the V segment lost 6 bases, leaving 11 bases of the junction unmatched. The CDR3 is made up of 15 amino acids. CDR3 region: CASRDLGQGGQPQHF. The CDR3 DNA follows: TGTGCCAGCAGGGACCTAGGACAGGGCGGGCAGCCCCAGCATTTT.

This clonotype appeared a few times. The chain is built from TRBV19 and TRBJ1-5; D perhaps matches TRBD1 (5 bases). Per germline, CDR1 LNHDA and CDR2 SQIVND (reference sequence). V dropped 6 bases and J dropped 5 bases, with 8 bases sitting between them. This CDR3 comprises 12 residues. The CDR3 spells CASSWGDQPQHF. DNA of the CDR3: TGTGCCAGTAGCTGGGGGGATCAGCCCCAGCATTTT.

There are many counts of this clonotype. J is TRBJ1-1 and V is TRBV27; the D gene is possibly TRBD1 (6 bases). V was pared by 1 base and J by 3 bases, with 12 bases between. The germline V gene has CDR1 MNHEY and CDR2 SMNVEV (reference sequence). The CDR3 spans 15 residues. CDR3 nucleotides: TGTGCCAGCAGTTTATTCAGGGGAGGTGACACTGAAGCTTTCTTT. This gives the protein CASSLFRGGDTEAFF.

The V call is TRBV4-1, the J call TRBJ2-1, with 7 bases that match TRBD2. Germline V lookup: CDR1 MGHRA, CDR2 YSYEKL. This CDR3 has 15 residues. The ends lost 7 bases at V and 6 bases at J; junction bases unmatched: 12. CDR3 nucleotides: TGCGCCAGCACCCCCGGCGGGAGTCCCGGCAATGAGCAGTTCTTC. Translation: CASTPGGSPGNEQFF.

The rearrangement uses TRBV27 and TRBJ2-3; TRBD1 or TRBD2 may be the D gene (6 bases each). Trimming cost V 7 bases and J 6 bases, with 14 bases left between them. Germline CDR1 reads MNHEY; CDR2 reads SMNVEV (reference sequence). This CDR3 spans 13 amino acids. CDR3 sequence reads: CASTLRGVDTQYF. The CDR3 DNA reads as TGTGCCAGCACCCTGAGGGGGGTGGATACGCAGTATTTT.

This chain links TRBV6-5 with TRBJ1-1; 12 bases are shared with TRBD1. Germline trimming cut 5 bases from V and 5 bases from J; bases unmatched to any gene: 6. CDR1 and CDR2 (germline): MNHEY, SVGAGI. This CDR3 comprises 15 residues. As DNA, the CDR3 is TGTGCCAGCAGTCCATGGGACAGGGGGCGGACTGAAGCTTTCTTT. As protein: CASSPWDRGRTEAFF.

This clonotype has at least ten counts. CDR3 region: CASSEAASGDYEQYF. The DNA of the CDR3 is TGTGCCAGCAGTGAAGCTGCCAGCGGGGACTACGAGCAGTACTTC. This chain connects TRBV6-1 to TRBJ2-7; 7 bases fit TRBD2. The CDR3 has 15 amino acids. Germline CDR1 and CDR2: MNHNS and SASEGT. Trimming cost V 0 bases and J 3 bases; bases outside gene matches: 5.

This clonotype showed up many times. This CDR3 is CASSSRGEDIGYGYTF. As DNA, the CDR3 is TGTGCCAGCAGCTCCAGGGGAGAGGATATCGGATATGGCTACACCTTC. The J gene is TRBJ1-2, the V gene TRBV7-6; D may be TRBD1 (6 bases). The CDR3 has 16 amino acids. The V end was cut by 4 bases, the J end by 5 bases, with 20 bases between. From germline, CDR1 is SGHVS and CDR2 FNYEAQ.